This T cell receptor beta chain was observed in a study of blood T cell repertoires in COVID-19 (TCRdb year 2020). With regard to the full study: The collaborator samples originated in the United States, Italy and Spain and spanned the acute and convalescent phases of COVID-19. The material from the prospective study consisted of cDNA or gDNA derived from T cells, B-cell-depleted T cells, or PBMCs. Sample metadata almost always included a de-identified subject ID, COVID-19 status, age in years and sex. Where HLA class I and class II types were available, the types were taken from metadata supplied by the sample provider, not from assay-based typing. Deeply sampled blood TCRbeta repertoires from subjects exposed to, actively infected with, or recovered from COVID-19 were included in the dataset. Samples came from the ongoing ImmuneRACE study (first 160 participants) plus 1,254 subjects from 6 global collaborators. A freely available public database, intended as a resource for researchers studying the immune response to SARS-CoV-2, is where the repertoires were released. The study at large found these results: How much clinical and demographic metadata was included differed by source and by participant, and the metadata was provided uncurated.

Collaborating institutions collected whole blood in K2EDTA tubes following their own protocols. For TCRbeta analysis, collaborators shipped samples as frozen whole blood, isolated PBMCs, or DNA extracted from either of those sample types. A remark on this clone: What antigen it recognizes has not been identified. Base qualities are not recorded, but no much larger clone differs from it by a single base.

TCRbeta CDR3 regions were amplified from genomic DNA by means of the immunoSEQ Assay, a bias-controlled multiplex PCR. On the study's bioinformatics: Within the assay, amplification of reference gene primers was used to estimate how many nucleated cells each sample contained. To quantify the absolute abundance of each unique TCRbeta CDR3 rearrangement, sequence reads were collapsed and filtered. For each sample, productive Simpson clonality was calculated by taking the square root of Simpson's diversity index across productive rearrangements. The immuneACCESS repertoire file appears here via TCRdb, limited to in-frame rearrangements. These files lack a portion of the clones; in checked studies, under half of the deficit traces to unresolved V genes, and the cause of the others is not known. The V and J calls and the clone size are those of that table, but D and trimming were determined from the DNA. This sample has fewer than 300,000 clones in its table, and more than 65% of those were observed once. The top ten clones comprise roughly 3% of the sample.

The CDR3 numbers 13 residues from cysteine through phenylalanine. Here the CDR3 DNA is all that survives: 39 bases in frame from base 1. The trim is 3 bases for V and 4 bases for J, with a gap of 9 bases between the germline ends. The germline V gene gives CDR1 as KGHSH and CDR2 as LQKENI. Sequencing used peripheral blood. The rearranged chain carries TRBV18 and TRBJ1-2, with a weak D call of TRBD1 (5 bases match). This receptor was obtained from a woman aged 18 to 35 with acute or convalescent COVID-19. The CDR3 amino acid sequence is: CASSPTDAYGYTF. The DNA reads as follows: TGTGCCAGCTCACCGACAGACGCCTATGGCTACACCTTC.